Below are 13 T cell receptor beta chains sequenced from a single sample in a study of blood T cell repertoires in COVID-19. TCRdb's table, derived via immunoSEQ multiplex PCR, lists solely in-frame clones and lacks some. The sample lists about 240,000 clones; roughly 90% were seen once. Sequencing was carried out using PBMCs or T cells enriched from blood (not recorded which). These receptors were collected from a woman aged 30 to 39 with acute COVID-19.

The V and J genes are TRBV5-4 and TRBJ1-6; D is uncertain. The germline gives CDR1 SGHNT, CDR2 YYREEE (reference sequence). The CDR3 length is 14 residues. V lost 0 bases and J lost 3, with 4 bases in between. CDR3 nucleotide sequence: TGTGCCAGCAGCTTGGACATCTATAATTCACCCCTCCACTTT. It specifies CASSLDIYNSPLHF.

The chain is built from TRBV4-3 and TRBJ1-2; 7 bases fit TRBD1. Trimming removed 2 bases from V and 6 bases from J; junction bases left unmatched: 9. This CDR3 comprises 15 residues. Germline assignment: CDR1 LGHNA and CDR2 YSLEER. Here the CDR3 reads CASSQYPGGGNGYTF. The CDR3 nucleotides are TGCGCCAGCAGCCAATATCCAGGGGGTGGTAATGGCTACACCTTC.

With respect to this clone: Compared with germline, one end of the junction differs, possibly owing to a read error. This rearrangement joins TRBV7-7 to TRBJ2-1, with 7 nucleotides matching TRBD1. The CDR3 is made up of 16 amino acids. Germline V gene sequence: CDR1 SSHAT, CDR2 FNYEAQ (reference sequence). CDR3 sequence (DNA): TGTGCTAGCAGCTTAGCAGGGGGACCTCCCTACAATGAGCAGTTCTTC. Its translation: CASSLAGGPPYNEQFF.

The CDR3 bases are TGTGCCAGCAGGTTTGCGGGCTTCTATGGCTACACCTTC. Translating it yields CASRFAGFYGYTF. This sequence joins TRBV12-3 or TRBV12-4 and TRBJ1-2; no reliable D call. Trimming pared 6 bases from V and 4 bases from J, leaving 12 bases between. The CDR3 runs to 13 residues.

This clone was picked up a small number of times. The chain uses TRBV14 and TRBJ2-2; no clear D. V shed 4 bases and J shed 6 bases, with 12 bases lying between them. Germline assignment: CDR1 SGHDN and CDR2 FVKESK. The CDR3 totals 14 residues. CDR3: CASSPGPPPGELFF. The DNA of the CDR3 is TGTGCCAGCAGCCCAGGCCCGCCGCCCGGGGAGCTGTTTTTT.

This clone was seen a handful of times. This chain uses TRBV10-3 with TRBJ1-6; 9 bases fit TRBD1. Trimming cost V 0 bases and J 10 bases; bases outside gene matches: 7. CDR3 length equals 16 residues. Germline CDR1 reads ENHRY; CDR2 reads SYGVKD. The CDR3 coding sequence is TGTGCCATCAGTGAGTCGGGGGGACAGGGCGGCTCACCCCTCCACTTT. This sequence encodes CAISESGGQGGSPLHF.

This chain links TRBV27 with TRBJ2-2; D might be TRBD2 (5 bases). Trimming took off 6 bases at V and 5 bases at J, with 7 bases between the two ends. The CDR3 extends over 12 amino acids. Germline V gives CDR1 MNHEY, CDR2 SMNVEV (reference sequence). CDR3 sequence: CASSGLTGELFF. The CDR3 DNA sequence: TGTGCCAGCAGCGGACTGACCGGGGAGCTGTTTTTT.

The V call is TRBV11-2, the J call TRBJ1-5; a possible D gene is TRBD1 (5 bases). Trimming removed 8 bases at V and 9 bases at J, with 8 bases between. In germline, CDR1 is SGHAT, CDR2 FQNNGV. This CDR3 region has 10 residues. CDR3 protein: CASPRVPQHF. CDR3 nucleotide sequence: TGTGCCAGCCCCAGGGTGCCCCAGCATTTT.

V is TRBV30 and J is TRBJ2-3; possible D gene TRBD1, 6 bases. Looked up from germline, CDR1 is GTSNPN and CDR2 is SVGIG (reference sequence). The CDR3 loop spans 14 amino acids. Deletions cut 4 bases from V and 2 bases from J, with 13 bases between. The CDR3 loop reads CAWNPGGITDTQYF. CDR3 bases: TGTGCCTGGAACCCTGGGGGCATCACAGATACGCAGTATTTT.

The genes are TRBV9 and TRBJ1-3; 9 bases agree with TRBD1. Trimming took 4 bases from V and 3 from J; bases not matched to a gene: 5. In germline, CDR1 is SGDLS, CDR2 YYNGEE. The CDR3 length is 15 residues. CDR3 DNA sequence: TGTGCCAGCAGCTTACAGGGGGCCATTGGAAACACCATATATTTT. This encodes CASSLQGAIGNTIYF. Looking up the rest from reference TRBV9 and TRBJ1-3 gives the full variable domain: DSGVTQTPKHLITATGQRVTLRCSPRSGDLSVYWYQQSLDQGLQFLIQYYNGEERAKGNILERFSAQQFPDLHSELNLSSLELGDSALYFCASSLQGAIGNTIYFGEGSWLTVV.

The table lists this clone with a count of one. This chain links TRBV29-1 with TRBJ2-5, with 8 bases fitting TRBD1. Germline V gene lookup returns CDR1 SQVTM and CDR2 ANQGSEA. This CDR3 has 14 amino acids. The junction had 8 bases not matched to a gene; V was cut back by 6 bases and J by 2 bases. The CDR3, as DNA: TGCAGCGTCCTGTCGGACAGGGAGCAAGAGACCCAGTACTTC. It translates to CSVLSDREQETQYF.

This clone was counted a single time. Its ends do not fully match the called genes, so a read error is possible. The chain joins TRBV5-1 to TRBJ2-1, with D possibly matching TRBD1 (6 bases). Germline assignment: CDR1 SGHRS and CDR2 YFSETQ. The CDR3 has 15 residues. CDR3 amino acids: CANSLQGVSSNEQFF. The CDR3 DNA reads as TGCGCCAACAGCCTACAGGGAGTATCAAGCAATGAGCAGTTCTTC.

V and J are TRBV19 and TRBJ2-1; D is perhaps TRBD1 (6 bases). V was shortened by 3 bases and J by 2 bases, with 11 bases between the two germline ends. The CDR3 consists of 15 residues. The germline V gene encodes CDR1 LNHDA and CDR2 SQIVND (reference sequence). CDR3 sequence reads: CASSITGSPYNEQFF. The DNA for the CDR3 is TGTGCCAGTAGTATTACAGGGTCCCCCTACAATGAGCAGTTCTTC.